This T cell receptor (beta chain) was captured by sequencing in a study of preoperative IRX-2 immunotherapy in early breast cancer. Treatment noted: preoperative locoregional IRX-2 cytokine immunotherapy. Samples came from a phase Ib trial of preoperative locoregional IRX-2 cytokine immunotherapy. Method: immunoSEQ multiplex PCR; TCRdb's copy keeps in-frame clones and lacks some. The sample carries around 25,000 clones, over 85% recorded once. CDR1 is ENHRY and CDR2 is SYGVKD in the germline V gene. There are 11 residues in the CDR3. Trimming left V 3 bases short and J 3 bases short, with 3 bases between.

The V call is TRBV10-3, the J call TRBJ2-7; D remains ambiguous. The receptor was derived from a human donor with breast cancer. The source material was tumor tissue, sampled after IRX-2 immunotherapy. CDR3 nucleotides: TGTGCCATCAGTGACGACTACGAGCAGTACTTC. Encoded protein: CAISDDYEQYF.